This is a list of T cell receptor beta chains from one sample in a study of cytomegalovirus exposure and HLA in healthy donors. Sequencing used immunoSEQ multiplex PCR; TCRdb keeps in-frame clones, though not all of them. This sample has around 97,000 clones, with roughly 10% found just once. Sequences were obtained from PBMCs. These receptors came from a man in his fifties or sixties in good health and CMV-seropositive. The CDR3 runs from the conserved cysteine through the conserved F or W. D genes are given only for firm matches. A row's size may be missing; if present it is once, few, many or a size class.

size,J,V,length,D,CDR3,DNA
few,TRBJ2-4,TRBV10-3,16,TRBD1,CAISESGTGPNNIQYF,TGTGCCATCAGTGAGTCAGGGACAGGTCCCAATAACATTCAGTACTTC
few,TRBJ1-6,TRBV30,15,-,CAWSVLRTYNSPLHF,TGTGCCTGGAGTGTACTGAGGACCTATAATTCACCCCTCCACTTT
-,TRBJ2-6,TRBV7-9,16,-,CASSLFGKSGANVLTF,TGTGCCAGCAGCTTATTCGGGAAGTCTGGGGCCAACGTCCTGACTTTC
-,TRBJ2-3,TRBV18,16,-,CASSWTAFGSTDTQYF,TGTGCCAGCTCATGGACTGCATTCGGGAGCACAGATACGCAGTATTTT
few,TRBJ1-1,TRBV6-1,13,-,CASSWTPNTEAFF,TGTGCCAGCAGTTGGACACCGAACACTGAAGCCTTCTTT
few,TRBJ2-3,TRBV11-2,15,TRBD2,CASSPSSGRSDTQYF,TGTGCCAGCAGCCCATCTAGCGGGCGGTCAGATACGCAGTATTTT
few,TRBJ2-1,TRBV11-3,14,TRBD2,CASSLGTGGGEQFF,TGTGCCAGCAGCTTAGGGACGGGAGGGGGTGAGCAGTTCTTC
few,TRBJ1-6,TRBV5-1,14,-,CASTFSGGNSPLHF,TGCGCCAGCACCTTTTCCGGGGGGAATTCACCCCTCCACTTT
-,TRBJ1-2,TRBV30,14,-,CAWSENLSQAGYTF,TGTGCCTGGAGTGAGAACCTCTCTCAAGCTGGCTACACCTTC
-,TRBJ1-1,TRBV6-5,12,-,CASSYSGLEAFF,TGTGCCAGCAGTTACTCGGGCCTTGAAGCTTTCTTT
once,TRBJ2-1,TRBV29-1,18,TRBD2,CSLRTSGRPFPPYNEQFF,TGCAGCCTAAGGACTAGCGGGAGGCCCTTTCCGCCCTACAATGAGCAGTTCTTC
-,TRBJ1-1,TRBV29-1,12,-,CSAQGWNTEAFF,TGCAGCGCTCAGGGTTGGAACACTGAAGCTTTCTTT
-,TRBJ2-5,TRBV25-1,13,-,CASSEYNGETQYF,TGTGCCAGCAGTGAATACAACGGTGAGACCCAGTACTTC
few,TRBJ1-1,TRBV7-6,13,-,CASSLRGNTEAFF,TGTGCCAGCAGCTTACGAGGGAACACTGAAGCTTTCTTT
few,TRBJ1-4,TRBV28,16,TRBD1,CASSEAGGFGNEKLFF,TGTGCCAGCAGCGAGGCAGGGGGCTTTGGTAATGAAAAACTGTTTTTT
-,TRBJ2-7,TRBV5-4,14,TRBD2,CASSTGLAGYEQYF,TGTGCCAGCAGCACGGGACTAGCGGGCTACGAGCAGTACTTC
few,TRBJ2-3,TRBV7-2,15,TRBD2,CASSSLAGAPDTQYF,TGTGCCAGCAGCTCACTAGCGGGAGCCCCAGATACGCAGTATTTT